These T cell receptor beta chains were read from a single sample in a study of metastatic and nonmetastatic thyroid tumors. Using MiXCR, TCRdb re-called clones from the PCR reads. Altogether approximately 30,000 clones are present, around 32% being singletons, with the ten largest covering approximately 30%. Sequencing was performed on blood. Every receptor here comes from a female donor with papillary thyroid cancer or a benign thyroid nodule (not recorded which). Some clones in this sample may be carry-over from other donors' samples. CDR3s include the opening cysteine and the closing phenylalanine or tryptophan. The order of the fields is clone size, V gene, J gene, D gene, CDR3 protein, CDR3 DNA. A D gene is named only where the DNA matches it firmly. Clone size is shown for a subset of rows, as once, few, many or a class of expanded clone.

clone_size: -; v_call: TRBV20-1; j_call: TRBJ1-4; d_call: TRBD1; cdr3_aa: CRARGYRGQDCEKLFF; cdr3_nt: TGCCGTGCTAGAGGATACCGAGGACAGGACTGTGAAAAACTGTTTTTT
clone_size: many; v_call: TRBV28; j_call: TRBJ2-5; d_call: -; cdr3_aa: CASGTREEETQYF; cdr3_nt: TGTGCCAGCGGAACCAGGGAGGAAGAGACCCAGTACTTC
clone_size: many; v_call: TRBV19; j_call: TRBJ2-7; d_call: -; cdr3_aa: CASSLGYGGLSYEQYF; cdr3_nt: TGTGCCAGTAGTTTGGGGTACGGGGGGCTGTCCTACGAGCAGTACTTC
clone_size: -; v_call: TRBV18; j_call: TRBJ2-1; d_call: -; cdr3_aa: CTRSPPQGLNEQFF; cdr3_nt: TGTACCCGCTCACCACCTCAGGGTTTGAATGAGCAGTTCTTC
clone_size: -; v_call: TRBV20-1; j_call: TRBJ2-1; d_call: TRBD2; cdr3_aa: CSARETIAGGEQFF; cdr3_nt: TGCAGTGCTAGAGAAACTATAGCGGGAGGGGAGCAGTTCTTC
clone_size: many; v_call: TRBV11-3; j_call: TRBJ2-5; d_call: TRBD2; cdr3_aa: CASSQGLAGVGKETQYF; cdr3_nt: TGTGCCAGCAGCCAGGGACTAGCGGGAGTAGGGAAAGAGACCCAGTACTTC
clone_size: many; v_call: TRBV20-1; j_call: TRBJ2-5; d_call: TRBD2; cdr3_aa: CSASSSGQETQYF; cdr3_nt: TGCAGTGCTTCCTCTAGCGGCCAAGAGACCCAGTACTTC
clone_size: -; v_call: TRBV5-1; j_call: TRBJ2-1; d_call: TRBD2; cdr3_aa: CASSVGLAGRDEQFF; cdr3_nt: TGCGCCAGCAGCGTGGGACTAGCGGGGAGGGATGAGCAGTTCTTC
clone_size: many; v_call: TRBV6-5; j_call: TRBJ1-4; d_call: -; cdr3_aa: CASSYGTNEKLFF; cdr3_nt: TGTGCCAGCAGTTACGGAACTAATGAAAAACTGTTTTTT
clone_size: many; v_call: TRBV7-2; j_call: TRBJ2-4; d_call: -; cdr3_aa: CASSSTAGRDIQYF; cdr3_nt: TGTGCCAGCAGCTCCACGGCAGGGAGAGACATTCAGTACTTC
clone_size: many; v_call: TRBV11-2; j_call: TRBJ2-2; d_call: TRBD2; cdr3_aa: CASSRVSGRIGELFF; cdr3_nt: TGTGCCAGCAGCCGGGTTAGCGGGAGGATCGGGGAGCTGTTTTTT
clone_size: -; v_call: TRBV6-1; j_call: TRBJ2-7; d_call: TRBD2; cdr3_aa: CDSSPNQTSGSYEQYF; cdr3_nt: TGTGACAGCAGCCCTAACCAGACTAGCGGATCCTACGAGCAGTACTTC
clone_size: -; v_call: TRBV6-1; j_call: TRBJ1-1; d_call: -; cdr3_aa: CASSRRAPMNTEAFF; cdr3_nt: TGTGCCAGCAGTAGAAGGGCCCCCATGAACACTGAAGCTTTCTTT
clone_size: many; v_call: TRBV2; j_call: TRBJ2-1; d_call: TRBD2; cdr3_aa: CASKFAGVEFF; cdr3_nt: TGTGCCAGCAAGTTTGCGGGAGTGGAGTTCTTC
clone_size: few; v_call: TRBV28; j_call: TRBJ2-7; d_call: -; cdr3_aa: CASVNPNGGLHYF; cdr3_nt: TGTGCCAGCGTAAACCCGAATGGAGGGCTTCACTACTTC
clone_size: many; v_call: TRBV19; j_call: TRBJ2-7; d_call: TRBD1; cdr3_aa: CASSTASGQSYEQYF; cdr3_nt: TGTGCCAGTAGTACGGCCTCGGGACAGAGCTACGAGCAGTACTTC
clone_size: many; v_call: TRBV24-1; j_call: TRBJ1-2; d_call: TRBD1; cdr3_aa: CATSAPTGDDYGYTF; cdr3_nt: TGTGCCACCAGTGCCCCGACAGGGGACGACTATGGCTACACCTTC
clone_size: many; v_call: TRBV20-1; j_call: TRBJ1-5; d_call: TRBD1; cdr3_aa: CSASHPGQLSNQPQHF; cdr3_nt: TGCAGTGCTAGTCACCCGGGACAGTTAAGCAATCAGCCCCAGCATTTT
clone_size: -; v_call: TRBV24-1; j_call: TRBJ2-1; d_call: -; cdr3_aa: CATGAFSGFSYNEQFF; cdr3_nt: TGTGCCACCGGTGCTTTTTCGGGTTTCTCCTACAATGAGCAGTTCTTC
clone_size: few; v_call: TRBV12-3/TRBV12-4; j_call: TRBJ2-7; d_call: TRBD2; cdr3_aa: CASSLLAGGDNEQYF; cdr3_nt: TGTGCCAGCAGCCTCCTAGCGGGAGGGGATAACGAGCAGTACTTC
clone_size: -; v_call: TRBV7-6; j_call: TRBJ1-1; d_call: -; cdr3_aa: CASTLGPEEMNTDAFF; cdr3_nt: TGTGCCAGCACCCTAGGCCCGGAGGAAATGAACACAGATGCTTTCTTT
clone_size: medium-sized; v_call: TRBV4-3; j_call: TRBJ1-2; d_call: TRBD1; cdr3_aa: CASSKTRQGAFGYGYTF; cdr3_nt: TGCGCCAGCAGCAAGACGAGACAGGGGGCGTTCGGCTATGGCTACACCTTC
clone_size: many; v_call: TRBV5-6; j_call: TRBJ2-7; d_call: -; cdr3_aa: CASSILKYEQYF; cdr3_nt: TGTGCCAGCAGCATCCTTAAGTACGAGCAGTACTTC
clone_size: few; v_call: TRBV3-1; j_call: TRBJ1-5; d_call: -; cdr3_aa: CASSQGLPSSQPQHF; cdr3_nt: TGTGCCAGCAGTCAAGGCCTCCCCAGCAGTCAGCCCCAGCATTTT
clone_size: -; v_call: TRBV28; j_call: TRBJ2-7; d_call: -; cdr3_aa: CGSSAGTYEQCF; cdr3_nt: TGTGGCAGCAGTGCTGGGACCTACGAGCAGTGCTTC
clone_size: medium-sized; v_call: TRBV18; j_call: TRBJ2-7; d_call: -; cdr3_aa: CASSPRSREDEQYF; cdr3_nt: TGTGCCAGCTCACCACGGTCCAGGGAGGACGAGCAGTACTTC
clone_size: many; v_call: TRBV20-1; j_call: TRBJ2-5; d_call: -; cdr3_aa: CSARDLWPETQYF; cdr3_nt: TGCAGTGCTAGAGATCTTTGGCCCGAGACCCAGTACTTC
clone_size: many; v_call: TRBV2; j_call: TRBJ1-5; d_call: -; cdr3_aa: CASRSDTKPQHF; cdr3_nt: TGTGCCAGCCGGTCCGATACCAAGCCCCAGCATTTT
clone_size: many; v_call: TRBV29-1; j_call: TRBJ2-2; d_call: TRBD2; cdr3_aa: CSVLLAGVDNGELFF; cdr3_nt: TGCAGCGTCTTACTAGCGGGAGTCGATAACGGGGAGCTGTTTTTT
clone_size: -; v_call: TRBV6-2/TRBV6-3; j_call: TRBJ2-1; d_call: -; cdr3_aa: CASSSQRIYNEQFF; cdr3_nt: TGTGCCAGCAGTTCTCAGCGTATCTACAATGAGCAGTTCTTC
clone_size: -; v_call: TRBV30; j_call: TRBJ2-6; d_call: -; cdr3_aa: CAWTASGANVLTF; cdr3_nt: TGTGCCTGGACAGCGTCTGGGGCCAACGTCCTGACTTTC
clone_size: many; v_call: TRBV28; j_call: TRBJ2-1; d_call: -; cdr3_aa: CASSPRGLLSYNEQFF; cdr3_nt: TGTGCCAGCAGTCCCCGAGGACTACTCTCCTACAATGAGCAGTTCTTC
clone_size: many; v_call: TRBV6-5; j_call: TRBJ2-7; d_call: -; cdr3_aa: CASSYTSDRSYEQYF; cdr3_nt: TGTGCCAGCAGTTACACCTCAGACAGGTCTTACGAGCAGTACTTC
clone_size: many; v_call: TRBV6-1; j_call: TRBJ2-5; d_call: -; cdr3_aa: CASRVDTLQETQYF; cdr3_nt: TGTGCCAGCAGGGTCGACACTCTCCAAGAGACCCAGTACTTC
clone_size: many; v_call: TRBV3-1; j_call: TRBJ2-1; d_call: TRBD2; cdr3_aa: CASSQVATGGPKNEQFF; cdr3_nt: TGTGCCAGCAGCCAAGTAGCGACGGGAGGGCCGAAAAATGAGCAGTTCTTC